These 29 T cell receptor beta chains originate from one sample sequenced in a study of pediatric ulcerative colitis. Assay used: immunoSEQ multiplex PCR; TCRdb lists only in-frame clones, some missing. Here the sample spans 35,000 or so clones, around 73% being singletons. One to two pinch biopsies were taken from the rectum during colonoscopy. Sequencing input: gut tissue. The receptors were gathered from a boy between 10 and 17 years old with moderate ulcerative colitis.

The chain has TRBV2 and TRBJ1-1, with no clear D. The CDR3 covers 14 residues. The germline gives CDR1 SNHLY, CDR2 FYNNEI. Trimming took 7 bases from V and 3 from J, leaving 15 bases between them. The CDR3 spells CASTSRLLDTEAFF. DNA of the CDR3: TGTGCCAGCACCTCAAGGCTCCTGGACACTGAAGCTTTCTTT.

In its sample, this clone was seen a few times. The chain recombines TRBV10-3 with TRBJ2-5; a weak D match, TRBD1 (5 bases). Germline values: CDR1 ENHRY, CDR2 SYGVKD. The CDR3 is 14 residues long. Trimming left V 4 bases short and J 4 bases short, with 13 bases between. CDR3 in amino acids: CAISAAGMGETQYF. Here the CDR3 DNA reads TGTGCCATCAGTGCGGCAGGGATGGGAGAGACCCAGTACTTC.

The chain uses TRBV6-6 and TRBJ2-5, with 9 bases identical to TRBD2. The CDR3 has 15 residues. J lost 2 bases, V lost 7 bases, and 8 bases had no gene match. CDR1 is MNHNY, CDR2 SVGAGI, per germline (reference sequence). CDR3 protein: CASKGAGGQQETQYF. CDR3 in DNA: TGTGCCAGCAAGGGGGCGGGGGGGCAGCAAGAGACCCAGTACTTC.

The chain is built from TRBV1 and TRBJ1-2. TRBV1 corresponds to a pseudogene. CDR3 size: 15 residues. The CDR3 is CTSSQDSGASYGYTF. The CDR3 DNA is TGCACCAGCAGCCAAGATTCGGGGGCGAGCTATGGCTACACCTTC.

V is TRBV30 and J is TRBJ2-7, with TRBD2 identical over 12 bases. Trimming took 4 bases from V and 1 from J; bases not matched to a gene: 5. CDR1 and CDR2 from the germline V gene are GTSNPN and SVGIG (reference sequence). The CDR3 has 15 residues. CDR3 sequence reads: CAWTSGRAGSYEQYF. The CDR3 DNA follows: TGTGCCTGGACTAGCGGGAGGGCCGGGTCCTACGAGCAGTACTTC.

The CDR3 nucleotides are TGTGCCAGCAGTGGAACCGACAGGGGGCTATACGAGCAGTACTTC. This gives the protein CASSGTDRGLYEQYF. The chain carries TRBV2 and TRBJ2-7, with 10 bases identical to TRBD1. CDR1 and CDR2 (germline): SNHLY, FYNNEI. With 4 bases clipped from V and 4 bases from J, the junction kept 7 bases outside the gene matches. CDR3 length: 15 amino acids. Supplemented by reference TRBV2 and TRBJ2-7, the full variable domain reads EPEVTQTPSHQVTQMGQEVILRCVPISNHLYFYWYRQILGQKVEFLVSFYNNEISEKSEIFDDQFSVERPDGSNFTLKIRSTKLEDSAMYFCASSGTDRGLYEQYFGPGTRLTVT.

As DNA, the CDR3 is TGTGCCAGCAGTGCCAACAGGGCCCAGCCCCAGCATTTT. Protein sequence: CASSANRAQPQHF. The chain couples TRBV27 to TRBJ1-5, with a possible D match to TRBD1 (6 bases). CDR1 and CDR2 from the germline V gene are MNHEY and SMNVEV (reference sequence). The CDR3 spans 13 residues. V dropped 5 bases and J dropped 7 bases, with 12 bases sitting between them.

This clone was found a few times. Other DNA sequences in this sample translate to the same CDR3. The chain recombines TRBV6-5 with TRBJ1-3; D remains ambiguous. V dropped 1 base and J dropped 6 bases, with 1 base sitting between them. Germline loops: CDR1 MNHEY, CDR2 SVGAGI. The CDR3 runs to 11 residues. CDR3 protein: CASSYLNTIYF. For the CDR3, the DNA is TGTGCCAGCAGTTACTTAAACACCATATATTTT.

The chain joins TRBV5-8 to TRBJ1-1; TRBD1 matches at 8 bases. V shed 4 bases and J 1 base; nucleotides not matched to a gene: 6. CDR3 length: 15 residues. The germline gives CDR1 SGHTS, CDR2 YDEGEE. The CDR3 coding sequence is TGTGCCAGCAGCAAACCGGGACAGGCGAACACTGAAGCTTTCTTT. It yields the protein CASSKPGQANTEAFF. The variable domain in full, with the rest retrieved from reference TRBV5-8 and TRBJ1-1, is EAGVTQSPTHLIKTRGQQATLRCSPISGHTSVYWYQQALGLGLQFLLWYDEGEERNRGNFPPRFSGRQFPNYSSELNVNALELEDSALYLCASSKPGQANTEAFFGQGTRLTVV.

This sequence joins TRBV7-6 and TRBJ2-5; 9 bases align to TRBD1. Trimming removed 4 bases from V and 5 bases from J; junction bases left unmatched: 11. Germline V gives CDR1 SGHVS, CDR2 FNYEAQ. This CDR3 is 16 amino acids long. DNA of the CDR3: TGTGCCAGCAGCTCATCCCCGTGGACAGGGGTTGAGACCCAGTACTTC. Translation: CASSSSPWTGVETQYF.

The V call is TRBV30, the J call TRBJ1-1; no clear D. V was pared by 3 bases and J by 7 bases, with 12 bases between. Looked up from germline, CDR1 is GTSNPN and CDR2 is SVGIG (reference sequence). This CDR3 contains 12 residues. CDR3 amino acids: CAWSPPHFEAFF. The CDR3 coding sequence is TGTGCCTGGAGCCCACCGCATTTTGAAGCTTTCTTT.

The chain is built from TRBV2 and TRBJ2-7; no definite D call. With 8 bases removed from V and 3 bases from J, the gap between germline ends came to 8 bases. Germline lookup yields CDR1 SNHLY and CDR2 FYNNEI. The CDR3 totals 11 residues. In nucleotides, the CDR3 is TGTGCCAGCCTCCTGTTCTACGAGCAGTACTTC. Protein: CASLLFYEQYF.

The chain uses TRBV30 and TRBJ1-5, with D hard to call. From germline, CDR1 is GTSNPN and CDR2 SVGIG (reference sequence). This CDR3 region has 16 residues. Trimming stripped 2 bases from V and 3 bases from J, with 17 bases between. CDR3 sequence reads: CAWSSREGAFNQPQHF. The DNA for the CDR3 is TGTGCCTGGAGTTCCAGAGAGGGAGCCTTCAATCAGCCCCAGCATTTT.

This clone was seen only once. The chain recombines TRBV6-4 with TRBJ2-2; 7 positions match TRBD1. J was trimmed by 1 base and V by 2 bases; bases with no gene match: 25. CDR1 is MRHNA and CDR2 is SNTAGT in the germline V gene. The CDR3 runs to 23 residues. For the CDR3, the DNA is TGTGCCAGCAGTGACAAGGGTTATCAAGTTAGACAGGGACACGAAGAGAACACCGGGGAGCTGTTTTTT. Translated, it gives CASSDKGYQVRQGHEENTGELFF.

The rearrangement links TRBV7-2 to TRBJ2-3; D not resolved. Germline V gene data show CDR1 as SGHTA and CDR2 as FQGNSA. The CDR3 contains 14 residues. V was clipped by 5 bases and J by 2 bases, with 11 bases between them. The CDR3 sequence: CASSPQINTDTQYF. For the CDR3, the DNA is TGTGCCAGCAGCCCCCAAATAAACACAGATACGCAGTATTTT.

The CDR3 region has the DNA TGTGCCATCAGTGCCCAGTCAGCTAGCACAGATACGCAGTATTTT. Residues: CAISAQSASTDTQYF. The V call is TRBV10-3, the J call TRBJ2-3, with D unresolved. This CDR3 is 15 amino acids long. V lost 4 bases, J lost 0 bases, and 11 bases lay in between. Germline CDR1 ENHRY, CDR2 SYGVKD.

J is TRBJ2-2 and V is TRBV6-5, with no clear D. The CDR3 totals 14 residues. Trimming removed 4 bases from V and 7 bases from J, with 13 bases in between. Germline V lookup: CDR1 MNHEY, CDR2 SVGAGI. DNA for the CDR3: TGTGCCAGCAGTTCGCCGACGGTTATCGGGGAGCTGTTTTTT. This translates into CASSSPTVIGELFF.

This clone was observed a single time. This rearrangement joins TRBV5-1 to TRBJ2-5; D gene uncertain. This CDR3 region has 12 residues. Germline CDR1 SGHRS, CDR2 YFSETQ. V shed 4 bases and J shed 1 base, with 5 bases lying between them. DNA of the CDR3: TGCGCCAGCAGCCCTCTCCAAGAGACCCAGTACTTC. It translates to CASSPLQETQYF.

The chain couples TRBV6-4 to TRBJ2-7; TRBD2 agrees at 9 bases. V dropped 5 bases and J dropped 6; count of bases not matched to a gene: 8. CDR1 is MRHNA and CDR2 is SNTAGT in the germline V gene. The CDR3 length is 14 residues. The CDR3 reads CASSFSAGGREQYF. The DNA for the CDR3 is TGTGCCAGCAGTTTTTCAGCGGGAGGACGCGAGCAGTACTTC.

The chain recombines TRBV4-1 with TRBJ1-2, with TRBD1 identical over 8 bases. CDR3 length equals 15 residues. Germline V gene sequence: CDR1 MGHRA, CDR2 YSYEKL. V shed 3 bases, J shed 8 bases, and the junction held 11 bases outside the gene matches. CDR3 sequence: CASSQGSDRVEGYTF. Written as DNA, the CDR3 is TGCGCCAGCAGCCAGGGGTCGGACAGGGTAGAAGGCTACACCTTC.

This chain connects TRBV19 to TRBJ2-5; possibly TRBD1 for D (7 bases). Trimming took off 5 bases at V and 5 bases at J, with 12 bases between the two ends. The CDR3 extends over 13 amino acids. Germline CDR1 is LNHDA and CDR2 is SQIVND (reference sequence). CDR3 region: CASSGGGYETQYF. The CDR3 coding sequence is TGTGCCAGTAGTGGAGGGGGCTATGAGACCCAGTACTTC.

This chain links TRBV7-2 with TRBJ2-3; a weak D match, TRBD2 (5 bases). The CDR3 sequence is 15 residues long. V lost 4 bases to trimming and J lost 3 bases, with 14 bases between them. The germline V gene encodes CDR1 SGHTA and CDR2 FQGNSA. CDR3 bases: TGTGCCAGCAGCTCCCCCTTTCGGGGAACAGATACGCAGTATTTT. Translation gives CASSSPFRGTDTQYF.

DNA of the CDR3: TGTGCCAGCAGCCGTACAGGGGGCGAGGGTCAGCCCCAGCATTTT. Translating it yields CASSRTGGEGQPQHF. V is TRBV7-9 and J is TRBJ1-5; TRBD1 matches 9 bases. The germline gives CDR1 SEHNR, CDR2 FQNEAQ (reference sequence). The CDR3 totals 15 residues. J gave up 6 bases and V 5 bases, and 8 bases lay outside the gene matches.

V is TRBV6-6 and J is TRBJ1-1; D not resolved. This CDR3 spans 14 amino acids. Germline V gene sequence: CDR1 MNHNY, CDR2 SVGAGI (reference sequence). The ends were cut back, 1 base at V and 7 bases at J, with 13 bases in the middle. The CDR3 coding sequence is TGTGCCAGCAGTTACTTACCGTCCTTTGTTGAAGCTTTCTTT. This gives the protein CASSYLPSFVEAFF.

The V and J genes are TRBV5-1 and TRBJ2-7; 10 bases match TRBD1. Germline values: CDR1 SGHRS, CDR2 YFSETQ. V shed 4 bases and J 2 bases; nucleotides not matched to a gene: 3. This CDR3 comprises 14 residues. The CDR3 nucleotides are TGCGCCAGCAGCGGACAGGGGGATGCCTACGAGCAGTACTTC. Amino acids: CASSGQGDAYEQYF.

This clone is medium-sized in the sample. This chain connects TRBV4-3 to TRBJ2-6; D call uncertain. Germline V CDR1 and CDR2: LGHNA, YSLEER. The CDR3 loop spans 17 amino acids. Trimming stripped 0 bases from V and 1 base from J, with 10 bases between. The CDR3 protein is CASSQDIVGSGANVLTF. CDR3 DNA sequence: TGCGCCAGCAGCCAAGATATAGTGGGGTCTGGGGCCAACGTCCTGACTTTC.

This chain links TRBV6-5 with TRBJ2-3, with D perhaps matching TRBD1 (5 bases). V was shortened by 6 bases and J by 2 bases, with 15 bases between the two germline ends. Germline V CDR1 and CDR2: MNHEY, SVGAGI. The CDR3 runs to 15 residues. The CDR3 sequence is CASRPLDSSTDTQYF. In DNA form, the CDR3 reads TGTGCCAGCAGACCCCTCGACAGTTCCACAGATACGCAGTATTTT.

The rearrangement joins TRBV25-1 to TRBJ2-1; TRBD2 agrees at 16 bases. This CDR3 region has 18 residues. V lost 2 bases, J lost 1 base, and 2 bases stayed unmatched. The germline V gene has CDR1 MGHDK and CDR2 SYGVNS. The CDR3: CASSEPGLAGGSYNEQFF. CDR3 sequence (DNA): TGTGCCAGCAGTGAACCGGGACTAGCGGGAGGGTCCTACAATGAGCAGTTCTTC.

The chain combines TRBV29-1 with TRBJ2-1, with D possibly matching TRBD2 (6 bases). The CDR3 runs to 15 residues. CDR1 is SQVTM and CDR2 is ANQGSEA in the germline V gene. The ends were cut back, 1 base at V and 2 bases at J, with 12 bases in the middle. The CDR3 sequence: CSVEGGGLTYNEQFF. For the CDR3, the DNA is TGCAGCGTTGAAGGAGGCGGACTAACCTACAATGAGCAGTTCTTC.